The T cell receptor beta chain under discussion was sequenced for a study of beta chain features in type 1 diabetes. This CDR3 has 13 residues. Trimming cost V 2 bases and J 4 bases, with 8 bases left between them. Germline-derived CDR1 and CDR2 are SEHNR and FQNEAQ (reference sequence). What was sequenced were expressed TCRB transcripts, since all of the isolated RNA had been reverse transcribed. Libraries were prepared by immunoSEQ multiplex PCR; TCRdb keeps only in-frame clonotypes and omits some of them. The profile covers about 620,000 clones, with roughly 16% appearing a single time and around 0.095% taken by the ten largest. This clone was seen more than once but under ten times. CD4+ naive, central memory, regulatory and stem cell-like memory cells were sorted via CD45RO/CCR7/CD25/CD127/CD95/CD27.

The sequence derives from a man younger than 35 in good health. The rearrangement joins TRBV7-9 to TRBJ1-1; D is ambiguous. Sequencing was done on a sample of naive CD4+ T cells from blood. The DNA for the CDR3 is TGTGCCAGCAGCTTAATGGGCGGCACTGAAGCTTTCTTT. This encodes CASSLMGGTEAFF.